One sample yielded the 6 T cell receptor beta chains listed below, sequenced in a study of blood T cell repertoires in COVID-19. Measured with immunoSEQ multiplex PCR; TCRdb has only the in-frame clones, and not every one. Seen here are more than 85,000 clones, 65% to 85% observed once, and the top ten hold around a sixth. The sequenced material came from peripheral blood. These receptors were obtained from an older woman with acute or convalescent COVID-19.

The chain combines TRBV13 with TRBJ1-2, with D possibly being TRBD1 (6 bases). V lost 5 bases, J lost 7 bases, and 17 bases lay in between. Germline CDR1 is PRHDT and CDR2 is FYEKMQ (reference sequence). The CDR3 is 14 residues long. In nucleotides, the CDR3 is TGTGCCAGCAGCCATAACCAGGGGTTAGGTGGCTACACCTTC. Protein: CASSHNQGLGGYTF.

The rearrangement uses TRBV5-1 and TRBJ2-2, with D unresolved. The CDR3 is made up of 15 amino acids. The V end was cut by 0 bases, the J end by 3 bases, with 9 bases between. Germline values: CDR1 SGHRS, CDR2 YFSETQ. The DNA of the CDR3 is TGCGCCAGCAGCTTGGCCCAGGCACACACCGGGGAGCTGTTTTTT. Protein: CASSLAQAHTGELFF.

This chain uses TRBV5-4 with TRBJ2-3, with D possibly matching TRBD1 (6 bases). Per germline, CDR1 SGHNT and CDR2 YYREEE (reference sequence). Trimming took off 4 bases at V and 0 bases at J, with 15 bases between the two ends. CDR3 length: 16 amino acids. The CDR3 protein is CASSHRDTPSTDTQYF. The CDR3 coding sequence is TGTGCCAGCAGCCACCGGGACACCCCTAGCACAGATACGCAGTATTTT.

The chain employs TRBV7-2 and TRBJ1-2; no clear D gene. CDR3 length: 14 residues. Germline V gene sequence: CDR1 SGHTA, CDR2 FQGNSA. Trimming took 2 bases from V and 4 from J, leaving 11 bases between them. CDR3 protein: CASSLTDGVYGYTF. CDR3 DNA: TGTGCCAGCAGCTTAACTGACGGAGTCTATGGCTACACCTTC.

The chain employs TRBV5-6 and TRBJ1-1; D remains unclear. Trimming took off 2 bases at V and 6 bases at J, with 14 bases between the two ends. There are 14 residues in the CDR3. Germline V lookup: CDR1 SGHDT, CDR2 YYEEEE. Here the CDR3 reads CASSFTYGSAEAFF. The DNA for the CDR3 is TGTGCCAGCAGCTTCACCTACGGTTCGGCTGAAGCTTTCTTT.

This clone appeared a single time. The V and J genes are TRBV7-2 and TRBJ1-1, with D uncertain. The CDR3 spans 14 residues. Deletions cut 0 bases from V and 6 bases from J, with 11 bases between. Germline V gene lookup returns CDR1 SGHTA and CDR2 FQGNSA. CDR3 protein: CASSLALGGAEAFF. CDR3 DNA sequence: TGTGCCAGCAGCTTAGCCTTGGGAGGAGCTGAAGCTTTCTTT.